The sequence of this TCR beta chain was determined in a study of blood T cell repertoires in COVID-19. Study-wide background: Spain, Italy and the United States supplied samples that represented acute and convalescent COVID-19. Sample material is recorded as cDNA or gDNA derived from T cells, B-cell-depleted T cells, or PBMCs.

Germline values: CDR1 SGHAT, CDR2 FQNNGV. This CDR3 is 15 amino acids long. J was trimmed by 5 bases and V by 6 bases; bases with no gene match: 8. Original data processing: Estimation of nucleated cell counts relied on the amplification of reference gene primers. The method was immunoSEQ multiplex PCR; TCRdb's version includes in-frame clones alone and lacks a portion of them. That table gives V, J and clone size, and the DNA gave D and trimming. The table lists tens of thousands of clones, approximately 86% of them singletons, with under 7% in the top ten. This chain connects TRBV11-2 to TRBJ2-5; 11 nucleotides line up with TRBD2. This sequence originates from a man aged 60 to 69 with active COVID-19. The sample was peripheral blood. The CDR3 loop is CASRSIAGGRETQYF. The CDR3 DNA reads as TGTGCCAGCAGATCAATAGCGGGGGGGCGGGAGACCCAGTACTTC.